These 20 T cell receptor beta chains originate from one sample sequenced in a study of blood T cell repertoires in COVID-19. Sequenced by immunoSEQ multiplex PCR; TCRdb stores in-frame clones only, minus some. The top ten hold roughly 13% of the sample, which has approximately 150,000 clones, about 83% seen once. What was sequenced was peripheral blood. These receptors all stem from a man in his 70s who had recovered from COVID-19.

The rearrangement joins TRBV6-6 to TRBJ1-1; 11 bases match TRBD1. There are 16 residues in the CDR3. With 5 bases clipped from V and 0 bases from J, the junction kept 5 bases outside the gene matches. The germline CDR1 and CDR2 sequences are MNHNY and SVGAGI (reference sequence). The CDR3 region is CASSRGQGVMNTEAFF. CDR3 nucleotide sequence: TGTGCCAGCAGTCGGGGACAGGGGGTTATGAACACTGAAGCTTTCTTT.

J is TRBJ1-1 and V is TRBV5-1, with 7 positions matching TRBD1. Per the germline V gene, CDR1 is SGHRS and CDR2 is YFSETQ. The CDR3 loop spans 16 amino acids. The ends lost 3 bases at V and 1 base at J; junction bases unmatched: 9. The CDR3 spells CASSSAGGLANTEAFF. As DNA, the CDR3 is TGCGCCAGCAGCTCAGCAGGGGGGTTGGCGAACACTGAAGCTTTCTTT.

V and J are TRBV4-2 and TRBJ1-1; 9 nucleotides line up with TRBD1. V lost 2 bases to trimming and J lost 1 base; unmatched junction nucleotides: 2. The CDR3 spans 15 residues. Per the germline V gene, CDR1 is LGHNA and CDR2 is YNFKEQ. In DNA, the CDR3 is TGTGCCAGCAGCCAATTGGGACAGGGGAACACTGAAGCTTTCTTT. Translated: CASSQLGQGNTEAFF.

The J gene is TRBJ2-1, the V gene TRBV24-1; 8 nucleotides align to TRBD1. CDR1 is KGHDR, CDR2 SFDVKD, per germline. CDR3 length: 13 residues. The V and J ends lost 5 bases and 7 bases, in that order; junction bases with no gene match: 3. Written as DNA, the CDR3 is TGTGCCACCAGTGGGTGGACAGGGAATGAGCAGTTCTTC. This translates into CATSGWTGNEQFF.

The chain links TRBV7-9 to TRBJ1-5, with 7 bases lining up with TRBD1. Trimming at V came to 4 bases and at J to 6 bases, leaving 3 bases not matched to a gene. CDR3 size: 13 residues. Germline CDR1 and CDR2: SEHNR and FQNEAQ (reference sequence). The DNA of the CDR3 is TGTGCCAGCAGCTCGAGGACAGGTCAGCCCCAGCATTTT. It codes for CASSSRTGQPQHF.

This clone was seen only a few times. V and J are TRBV11-2 and TRBJ2-1, with 9 positions matching TRBD2. V was pared by 5 bases and J by 8 bases, with 10 bases of the junction left unmatched. CDR1 SGHAT and CDR2 FQNNGV come from the germline V gene. This CDR3 is built from 15 residues. The DNA for the CDR3 is TGTGCCAGCAGCCCTACTAGCGGGCCTTTGGATGAGCAGTTCTTC. The encoded protein is CASSPTSGPLDEQFF.

The V call is TRBV4-3, the J call TRBJ1-3; TRBD1 matches at 9 bases. From germline, CDR1 is LGHNA and CDR2 YSLEER. The ends lost 0 bases at V and 0 bases at J; junction bases unmatched: 3. CDR3 length: 17 residues. DNA of the CDR3: TGCGCCAGCAGCCAAGAAGGGACAGGGATCTCTGGAAACACCATATATTTT. It encodes CASSQEGTGISGNTIYF.

The table lists this clone with a count of one. This sequence joins TRBV19 and TRBJ2-7, with D maybe TRBD2 (6 bases). The CDR3 consists of 15 residues. Trimming pared 1 base from V and 6 bases from J, leaving 16 bases between. The germline V gene encodes CDR1 LNHDA and CDR2 SQIVND (reference sequence). The CDR3: CASSIGRAPPGEQYF. For the CDR3, the DNA is TGTGCCAGTAGTATAGGGAGGGCCCCCCCGGGCGAGCAGTACTTC.

This clone was seen only a few times. The chain couples TRBV7-6 to TRBJ1-6; 9 bases agree with TRBD1. Germline CDR1 and CDR2: SGHVS and FNYEAQ. After removal of 4 bases from V and 5 bases from J, the junction contained 9 bases not matched to a gene. The CDR3 extends over 17 amino acids. CDR3 amino acids: CASSSSVQGAHNSPLHF. The CDR3 coding sequence is TGTGCCAGCAGCTCTTCGGTACAGGGGGCGCATAATTCACCCCTCCACTTT.

The chain links TRBV9 to TRBJ2-5; 12 nucleotides agree with TRBD1. Trimming at V came to 5 bases and at J to 4 bases, leaving 6 bases not matched to a gene. CDR3 size: 15 residues. The germline V gene has CDR1 SGDLS and CDR2 YYNGEE. The CDR3 sequence: CASRPGTGGLETQYF. The CDR3 region has the DNA TGTGCCAGCAGACCCGGGACAGGGGGCTTAGAGACCCAGTACTTC. The full variable domain, with the rest looked up from reference TRBV9 and TRBJ2-5, is DSGVTQTPKHLITATGQRVTLRCSPRSGDLSVYWYQQSLDQGLQFLIQYYNGEERAKGNILERFSAQQFPDLHSELNLSSLELGDSALYFCASRPGTGGLETQYFGPGTRLLVL.

The chain recombines TRBV7-3 with TRBJ2-2; D may be TRBD2 (5 bases). Between the trimmed V and J ends, which lost 3 bases and 8 bases, there was a span of 13 bases. The germline CDR1 and CDR2 sequences are SGHTA and FQGTGA. This CDR3 has 14 amino acids. In nucleotides, the CDR3 is TGTGCCAGCAGCTTTTCTCCCGGAGGAGGGGAGCTGTTTTTT. Its translation: CASSFSPGGGELFF.

The chain couples TRBV2 to TRBJ1-1; 7 nucleotides line up with TRBD1. CDR1 is SNHLY, CDR2 FYNNEI, per germline. With V trimmed by 6 bases and J by 6 bases, 10 bases remained unmatched. The CDR3 length is 14 residues. The CDR3 sequence: CASSARQGRAEAFF. CDR3 DNA: TGTGCCAGCAGCGCTAGACAGGGTCGGGCTGAAGCTTTCTTT.

The chain has TRBV10-2 and TRBJ1-1; D perhaps matches TRBD1 (6 bases). Trimming stripped 3 bases from V and 4 bases from J, with 15 bases between. Germline CDR1 is WSHSY and CDR2 is SAAADI. CDR3 length: 15 amino acids. CDR3: CASSESGGWGTEAFF. The CDR3 DNA reads as TGCGCCAGCAGTGAAAGCGGGGGCTGGGGCACTGAAGCTTTCTTT.

This chain uses TRBV29-1 with TRBJ2-3; no definite D call. This CDR3 is built from 14 residues. Trimming took 4 bases from V and 2 from J, leaving 13 bases between them. CDR1 is SQVTM and CDR2 is ANQGSEA in the germline V gene. This CDR3 reads CSVVPPHSTDTQYF. In DNA form, the CDR3 reads TGCAGCGTTGTGCCACCTCACTCCACAGATACGCAGTATTTT.

The rearrangement links TRBV5-1 to TRBJ2-1; 7 bases agree with TRBD2. CDR1 and CDR2 (germline): SGHRS, YFSETQ. The CDR3 is 15 residues long. J was trimmed by 3 bases and V by 2 bases; bases with no gene match: 5. Written as DNA, the CDR3 is TGCGCCAGCAGCTTAGGCGGGAGTGTCTACAATGAGCAGTTCTTC. Its translation is CASSLGGSVYNEQFF.

The CDR3 loop reads CASSLEGLASSYEQYF. The CDR3 DNA reads as TGCGCCAGCAGCTTGGAGGGTCTAGCCTCCTCCTACGAGCAGTACTTC. V usage is TRBV5-1 and J usage is TRBJ2-7; weak D call: TRBD2 (5 bases). Germline CDR1 and CDR2: SGHRS and YFSETQ. The CDR3 covers 16 residues. V shed 0 bases and J shed 0 bases, with 13 bases lying between them. Full variable domain (missing parts from reference TRBV5-1 and TRBJ2-7): KAGVTQTPRYLIKTRGQQVTLSCSPISGHRSVSWYQQTPGQGLQFLFEYFSETQRNKGNFPGRFSGRQFSNSRSEMNVSTLELGDSALYLCASSLEGLASSYEQYFGPGTRLTVT.

This chain uses TRBV6-1 with TRBJ2-5; tentatively, D is TRBD1 (5 bases). V lost 1 base, J lost 5 bases, and 11 bases lay in between. Germline loops: CDR1 MNHNS, CDR2 SASEGT. The CDR3 is made up of 14 amino acids. DNA for the CDR3: TGTGCCAGCAGTGAAGGGGGCGCCGGGGAGACCCAGTACTTC. It translates to CASSEGGAGETQYF.

The gene calls are TRBV7-2 and TRBJ2-5; 10 positions agree with TRBD2. V was pared by 0 bases and J by 5 bases, with 9 bases of the junction left unmatched. This CDR3 is built from 17 residues. Per the germline V gene, CDR1 is SGHTA and CDR2 is FQGNSA. This CDR3 is CASSLAGPLAGVETQYF. In nucleotides, the CDR3 is TGTGCCAGCAGCTTAGCAGGCCCGCTAGCGGGAGTGGAGACCCAGTACTTC.

This chain uses TRBV4-1 with TRBJ2-2; 8 bases align to TRBD1. This CDR3 contains 17 residues. The V gene end was trimmed by 3 bases and the J gene end by 0 bases; junction bases not matched to a gene: 6. CDR1 and CDR2 (germline): MGHRA, YSYEKL. CDR3 DNA: TGCGCCAGCAGCCACCCCTTGGACAGGGCGAACACCGGGGAGCTGTTTTTT. Translation gives CASSHPLDRANTGELFF.

This rearrangement joins TRBV19 to TRBJ1-5; D gene ambiguous. Germline CDR1 LNHDA, CDR2 SQIVND (reference sequence). Trimming cost V 3 bases and J 4 bases, with 10 bases left between them. The CDR3 spans 14 residues. The CDR3 region has the DNA TGTGCCAGTAGTATTAAGAGCGGTAATCAGCCCCAGCATTTT. Translating gives CASSIKSGNQPQHF.